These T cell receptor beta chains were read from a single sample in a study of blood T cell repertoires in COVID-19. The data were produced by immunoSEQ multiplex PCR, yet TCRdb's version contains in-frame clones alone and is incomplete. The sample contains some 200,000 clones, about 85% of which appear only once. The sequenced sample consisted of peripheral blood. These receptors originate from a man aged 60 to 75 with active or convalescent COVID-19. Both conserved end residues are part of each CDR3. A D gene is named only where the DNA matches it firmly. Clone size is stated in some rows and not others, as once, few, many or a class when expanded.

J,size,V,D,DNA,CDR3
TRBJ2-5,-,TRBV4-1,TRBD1,TGCGCCAGCAGCCAAGTAAGAGGGGGCCGGGAGACCCAGTACTTC,CASSQVRGGRETQYF
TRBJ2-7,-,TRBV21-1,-,TGTGCCAGCAGCCTTGCCGGGACAGGGACCTACGAGCAGTACTTC,CASSLAGTGTYEQYF
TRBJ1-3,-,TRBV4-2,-,TGTGCCAGCAGCCAAGATATCCAGGCTGGAAACACCATATATTTT,CASSQDIQAGNTIYF
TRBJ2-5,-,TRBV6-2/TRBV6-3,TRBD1,TGTGCCAGCAGCGAACAGGGGAGAGAGACCCAGTACTTC,CASSEQGRETQYF
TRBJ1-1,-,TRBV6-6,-,TGTGCCAGCAGTTACGGGTTTTATAGGGGAACTGAAGCTTTCTTT,CASSYGFYRGTEAFF
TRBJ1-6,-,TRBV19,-,TGTGCCAGTAGTATAAGCAGGGGATCCTATAATTCACCCCTCCACTTT,CASSISRGSYNSPLHF
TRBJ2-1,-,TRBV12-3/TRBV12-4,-,TGTGCCAGCAGTTTCAGGGATGAGCAGTTCTTC,CASSFRDEQFF
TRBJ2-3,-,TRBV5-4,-,TGTGCCAGCACCCCGGGGGGCGGGGCCCCCACAGATACGCAGTATTTT,CASTPGGGAPTDTQYF
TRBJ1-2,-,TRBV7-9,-,TGTGCCAGCAGCTTAGCGCAGGCAGGCGGCTACACCTTC,CASSLAQAGGYTF
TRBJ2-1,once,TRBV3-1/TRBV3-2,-,TGTGCCAGCAGCCAAACCGGGCGGGGGCAGTTCTTC,CASSQTGRGQFF
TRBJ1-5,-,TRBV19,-,TGTGCCAGTAGTATCGAACCGGTCAATCAGCCCCAGCATTTT,CASSIEPVNQPQHF
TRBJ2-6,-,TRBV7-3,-,TGTGCCAGCAGCTTTATAGGGGGACCCTCTGGGGCCAACGTCCTGACTTTC,CASSFIGGPSGANVLTF
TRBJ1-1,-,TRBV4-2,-,TGTGCCAGCAGCCAAGAACCGGGGATTGACACTGAAGCTTTCTTT,CASSQEPGIDTEAFF
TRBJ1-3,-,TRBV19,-,TGTGCCAGTAGTATTCAAGGGGACTCTGGAAACACCATATATTTT,CASSIQGDSGNTIYF
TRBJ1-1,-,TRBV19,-,TGTGCCAGTAGAATCCCGACGGGGACTGAAGCTTTCTTT,CASRIPTGTEAFF
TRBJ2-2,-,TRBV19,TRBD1,TGTGCCAGTAGTATTGACAGGGAGCGGGAGCTGTTTTTT,CASSIDRERELFF
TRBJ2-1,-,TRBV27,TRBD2,TGTGCCAGCAGTCCCCTGGGCGGGGGCTACAATGAGCAGTTCTTC,CASSPLGGGYNEQFF
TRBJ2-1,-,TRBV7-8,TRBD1,TGTGCCAGCAGCACCGTTACCAGACAGGGGGCTTGTTTCTTC,CASSTVTRQGACFF
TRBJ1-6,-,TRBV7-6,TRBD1,TGTGCCAGCAGCCAGGAGACAGGGTCCAATTCACCCCTCCACTTT,CASSQETGSNSPLHF
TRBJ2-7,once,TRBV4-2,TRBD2,TGTGCCAGCAGCCAAGACCGGGGGGTCAGCTCCTACGAGCAGTACTTC,CASSQDRGVSSYEQYF
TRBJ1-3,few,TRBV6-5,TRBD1,TGTGCCAGCAGACTCGGACAGGGAGGGAACACCATATATTTT,CASRLGQGGNTIYF
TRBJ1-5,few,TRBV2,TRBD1,TGTGCCAGCAGTCTGACAGGGACCCAGCCCCAGCATTTT,CASSLTGTQPQHF
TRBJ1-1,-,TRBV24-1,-,TGTGCCACCAGTGACACGACAGCTCCGAACACTGAAGCTTTCTTT,CATSDTTAPNTEAFF
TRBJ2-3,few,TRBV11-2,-,TGTGCCAGCAGCTTAGTCGATGAACGGACGCAGTATTTT,CASSLVDERTQYF
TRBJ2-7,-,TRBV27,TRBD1,TGTGCCAGCAGTTTATCCGGACAGGTCTACGAGCAGTACTTC,CASSLSGQVYEQYF
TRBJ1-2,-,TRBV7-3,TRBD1,TGTGCCAGCAGCCGGACAGGGAGGGATGGCTACACCTTC,CASSRTGRDGYTF
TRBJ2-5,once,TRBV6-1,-,TGTGCCAGCAGTGAGTCTCCAGGGGCCGGAGGGACCCAGTACTTC,CASSESPGAGGTQYF
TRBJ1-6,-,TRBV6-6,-,TGTGCCAGCAGTTCATGGACAGTAAATTCACCCCTCCACTTT,CASSSWTVNSPLHF
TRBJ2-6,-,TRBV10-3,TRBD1,TGTGCCATCATGAGGGGGCAGGGGGCCAACGTCCTGACTTTC,CAIMRGQGANVLTF
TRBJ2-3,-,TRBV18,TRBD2,TGTGCCAGCTCATCGACTAGCGATAGCACAGATACGCAGTATTTT,CASSSTSDSTDTQYF
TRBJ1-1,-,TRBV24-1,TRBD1,TGTGCCACCAGTGATTCTAGACAGGGGGACACTGAAGCTTTCTTT,CATSDSRQGDTEAFF
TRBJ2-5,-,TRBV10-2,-,TGCGCCAGCAGTGATCTGAGCGGGCAAGAGACCCAGTACTTC,CASSDLSGQETQYF
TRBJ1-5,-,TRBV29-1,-,TGCAGCGTTGAAGTGAGCCGGAATCAGCCCCAGCATTTT,CSVEVSRNQPQHF
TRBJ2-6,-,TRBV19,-,TGTGCCAGTACCTCATATGTCTGGGCTCCTGGGGCCAACGTCCTGACTTTC,CASTSYVWAPGANVLTF
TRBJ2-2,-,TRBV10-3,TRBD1,TGTGCCATCAGGGGGACAGGGTCGAACACCGGGGAGCTGTTTTTT,CAIRGTGSNTGELFF
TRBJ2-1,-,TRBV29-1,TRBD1,TGCAGCGTTAAGGACAGGGAGTCCTACAATGAGCAGTTCTTC,CSVKDRESYNEQFF
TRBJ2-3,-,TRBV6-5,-,TGTGCCAGCAGCCTTAGCCGACCTAGCACAGATACGCAGTATTTT,CASSLSRPSTDTQYF
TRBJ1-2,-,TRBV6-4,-,TGTGCCAGCGGAGTCCTGAGAGTTGGCTACACCTTC,CASGVLRVGYTF
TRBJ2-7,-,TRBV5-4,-,TGTGCCAGCAGCTTGGAGTCGGGGGACGAGCAGTACTTC,CASSLESGDEQYF
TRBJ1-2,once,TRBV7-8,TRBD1,TGTGCCAGCAGCTCAAACAGGGGTTTGGATGGCTACACCTTC,CASSSNRGLDGYTF
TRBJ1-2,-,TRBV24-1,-,TGTGCCACCAGTGATAGGGGCAGGGGCTATGGCTACACCTTC,CATSDRGRGYGYTF
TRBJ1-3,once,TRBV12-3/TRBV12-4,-,TGTGCCAGCAGTTTCTTCGGAAACACCATATATTTT,CASSFFGNTIYF
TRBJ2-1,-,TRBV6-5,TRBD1,TGTGCCAGCAGTCCCGGACAGGGGGAGTACAATGAGCAGTTCTTC,CASSPGQGEYNEQFF
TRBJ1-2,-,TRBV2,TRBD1,TGTGCCAGCAGTGCCCGACAGGGGGCGCGGGATGGCTACACCTTC,CASSARQGARDGYTF
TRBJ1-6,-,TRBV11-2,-,TGTGCCAGCAGCTCGACAGGCGGGGGTTATAATTCACCCCTCCACTTT,CASSSTGGGYNSPLHF
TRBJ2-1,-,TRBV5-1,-,TGCGCCAGCAGCTTGGCCGGGGTTCTATTAGCGAATGAGCAGTTCTTC,CASSLAGVLLANEQFF
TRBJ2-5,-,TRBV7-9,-,TGTGCCAGCAGCTTACCCTTACAAGAGACCCAGTACTTC,CASSLPLQETQYF
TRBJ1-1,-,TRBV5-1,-,TGCGCCAGCAGCTTGCTCAGTAACACTGAAGCTTTCTTT,CASSLLSNTEAFF